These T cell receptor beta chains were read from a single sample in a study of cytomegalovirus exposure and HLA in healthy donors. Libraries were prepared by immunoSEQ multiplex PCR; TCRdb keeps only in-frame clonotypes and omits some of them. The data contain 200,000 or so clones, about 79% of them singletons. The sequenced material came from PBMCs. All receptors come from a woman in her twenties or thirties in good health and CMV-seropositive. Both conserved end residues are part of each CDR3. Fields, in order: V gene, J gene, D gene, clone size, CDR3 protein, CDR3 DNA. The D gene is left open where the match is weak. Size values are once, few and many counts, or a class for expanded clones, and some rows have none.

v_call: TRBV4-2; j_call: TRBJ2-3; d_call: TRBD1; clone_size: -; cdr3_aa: CASSQTRQGSTDTQYF; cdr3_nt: TGTGCCAGCAGCCAAACTCGACAGGGGAGCACAGATACGCAGTATTTT
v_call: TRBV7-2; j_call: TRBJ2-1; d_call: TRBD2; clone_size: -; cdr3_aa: CASSLDSAGVAYNEQFF; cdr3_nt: TGTGCCAGCAGCTTAGATTCGGCGGGAGTCGCCTACAATGAGCAGTTCTTC
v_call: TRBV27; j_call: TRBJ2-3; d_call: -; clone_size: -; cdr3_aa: CASSPRQDTQYF; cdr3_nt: TGTGCCAGCAGCCCACGACAGGATACGCAGTATTTT
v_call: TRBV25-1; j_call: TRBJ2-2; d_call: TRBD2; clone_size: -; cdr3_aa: CASSELRLAGSGELFF; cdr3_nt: TGTGCCAGCAGTGAACTAAGACTAGCGGGATCCGGGGAGCTGTTTTTT
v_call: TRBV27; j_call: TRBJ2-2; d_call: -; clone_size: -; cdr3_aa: CASSLAYTGELFF; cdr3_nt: TGTGCCAGCAGTTTAGCGTACACCGGGGAGCTGTTTTTT
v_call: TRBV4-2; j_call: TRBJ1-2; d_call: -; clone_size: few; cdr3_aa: CASSQGEESYGYTF; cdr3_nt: TGTGCCAGCAGCCAAGGAGAGGAGAGCTATGGCTACACCTTC
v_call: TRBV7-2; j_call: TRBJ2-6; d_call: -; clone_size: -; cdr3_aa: CASSLVGSSGANVLTF; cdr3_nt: TGTGCCAGCAGCTTAGTTGGTAGCTCTGGGGCCAACGTCCTGACTTTC
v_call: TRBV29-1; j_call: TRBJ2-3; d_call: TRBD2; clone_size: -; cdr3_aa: CSVDFGDPGLAGVGTDTQYF; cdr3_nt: TGCAGCGTTGACTTTGGGGATCCGGGACTAGCGGGAGTGGGCACAGATACGCAGTATTTT
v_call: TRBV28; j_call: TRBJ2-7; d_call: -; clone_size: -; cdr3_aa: CASSLPGYEQYF; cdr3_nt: TGTGCCAGCAGTTTACCGGGCTACGAGCAGTACTTC
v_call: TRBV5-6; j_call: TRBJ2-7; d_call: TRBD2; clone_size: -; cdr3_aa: CASSYGTSVTYEQYF; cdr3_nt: TGTGCCAGCAGCTACGGGACTAGCGTGACCTACGAGCAGTACTTC
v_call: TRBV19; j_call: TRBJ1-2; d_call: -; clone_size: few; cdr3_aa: CASSITQGGYGYTF; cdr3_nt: TGTGCCAGTAGTATTACCCAGGGTGGCTATGGCTACACCTTC
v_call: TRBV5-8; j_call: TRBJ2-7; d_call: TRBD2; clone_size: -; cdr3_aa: CASTRTSGRFYEQYF; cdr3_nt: TGTGCCAGCACCCGGACTAGCGGGAGATTCTACGAGCAGTACTTC
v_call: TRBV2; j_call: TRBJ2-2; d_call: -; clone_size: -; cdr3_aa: CASSGHRNTGELFF; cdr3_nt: TGTGCCAGCAGTGGACACCGGAACACCGGGGAGCTGTTTTTT
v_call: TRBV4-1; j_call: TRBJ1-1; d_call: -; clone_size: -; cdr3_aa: CASSQVTGLNEAFF; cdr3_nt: TGCGCCAGCAGCCAAGTTACAGGGTTAAATGAAGCTTTCTTT
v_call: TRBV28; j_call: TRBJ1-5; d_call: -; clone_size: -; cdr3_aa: CASNGDIGNQPQHF; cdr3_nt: TGTGCCAGCAACGGGGACATTGGCAATCAGCCCCAGCATTTT
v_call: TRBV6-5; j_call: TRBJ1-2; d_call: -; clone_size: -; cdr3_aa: CASKKGSGASDGYTF; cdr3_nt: TGTGCCAGCAAGAAGGGTTCAGGGGCGAGTGATGGCTACACCTTC
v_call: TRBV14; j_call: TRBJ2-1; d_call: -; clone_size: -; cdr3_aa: CASSHSGPYNEQFF; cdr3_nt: TGTGCCAGCAGCCATAGCGGTCCTTACAATGAGCAGTTCTTC
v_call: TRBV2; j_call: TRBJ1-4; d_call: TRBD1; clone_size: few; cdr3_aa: CASSGQGFGKLFF; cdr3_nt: TGTGCCAGCAGTGGACAGGGTTTTGGAAAACTGTTTTTT
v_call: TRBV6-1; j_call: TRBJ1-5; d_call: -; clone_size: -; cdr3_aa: CATDLLTQPQHF; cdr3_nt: TGTGCCACCGACCTACTAACACAGCCCCAGCATTTT
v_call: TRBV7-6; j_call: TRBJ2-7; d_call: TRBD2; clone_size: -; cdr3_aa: CASSPRTSGRRNEQYF; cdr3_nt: TGTGCCAGCAGCCCCAGGACTAGCGGGAGGAGGAACGAGCAGTACTTC
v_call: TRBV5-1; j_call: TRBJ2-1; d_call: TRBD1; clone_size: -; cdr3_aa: CASSLGTGIDNEQFF; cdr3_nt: TGCGCCAGCAGCCTCGGGACAGGAATAGACAATGAGCAGTTCTTC
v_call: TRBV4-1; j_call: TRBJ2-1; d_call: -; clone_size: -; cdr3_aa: CASSLSGVGEPTSYNEQFF; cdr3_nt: TGCGCCAGCAGCCTGTCGGGGGTCGGGGAGCCGACCTCCTACAATGAGCAGTTCTTC
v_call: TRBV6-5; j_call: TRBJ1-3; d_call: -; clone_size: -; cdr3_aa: CASSYSTRGNTIYF; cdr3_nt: TGTGCCAGCAGTTACTCGACAAGAGGAAACACCATATATTTT
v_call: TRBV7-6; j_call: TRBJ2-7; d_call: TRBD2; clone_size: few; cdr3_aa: CASSRTSGGYEQYF; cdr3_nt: TGTGCCAGCAGCCGGACTAGCGGGGGGTACGAGCAGTACTTC
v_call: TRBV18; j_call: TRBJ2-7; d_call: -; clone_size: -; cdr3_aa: CASSPPAGDFEQYF; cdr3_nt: TGTGCCAGCTCACCCCCGGCCGGAGATTTCGAGCAGTACTTC
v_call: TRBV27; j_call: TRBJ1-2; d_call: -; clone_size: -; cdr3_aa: CASSFFYGEGYTF; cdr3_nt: TGTGCCAGCAGTTTTTTTTACGGGGAGGGCTACACCTTC
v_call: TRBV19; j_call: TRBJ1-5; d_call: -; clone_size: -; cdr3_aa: CASSIGRVGPQPQHF; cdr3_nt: TGTGCCAGTAGTATCGGCAGGGTAGGGCCTCAGCCCCAGCATTTT
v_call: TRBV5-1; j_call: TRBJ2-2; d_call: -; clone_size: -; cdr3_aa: CASNKIGIDTGELFF; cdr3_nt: TGCGCCAGCAACAAAATCGGGATCGACACCGGGGAGCTGTTTTTT
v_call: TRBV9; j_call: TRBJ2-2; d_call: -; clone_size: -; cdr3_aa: CASSPRAGTGELFF; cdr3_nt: TGTGCCAGCAGCCCCCGCGCGGGCACCGGGGAGCTGTTTTTT
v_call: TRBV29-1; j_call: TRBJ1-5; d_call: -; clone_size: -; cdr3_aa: CSVVVRADQPQHF; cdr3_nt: TGCAGCGTTGTAGTCAGGGCAGATCAGCCCCAGCATTTT
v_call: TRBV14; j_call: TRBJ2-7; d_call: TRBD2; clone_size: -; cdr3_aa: CASSPVLAPMEQYF; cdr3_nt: TGTGCCAGCAGCCCAGTACTAGCGCCCATGGAGCAGTACTTC
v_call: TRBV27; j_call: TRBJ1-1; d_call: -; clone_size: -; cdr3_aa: CASSPEFRGRGNTEAFF; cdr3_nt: TGTGCCAGCAGCCCGGAATTTCGAGGAAGGGGGAACACTGAAGCTTTCTTT
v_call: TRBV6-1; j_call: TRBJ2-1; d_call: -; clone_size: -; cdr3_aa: CASSGARTASNEQFF; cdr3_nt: TGTGCCAGCAGTGGGGCCCGGACAGCATCAAATGAGCAGTTCTTC
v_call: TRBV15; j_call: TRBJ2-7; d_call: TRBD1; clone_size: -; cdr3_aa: CATSSPDRRPYEQYF; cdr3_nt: TGTGCCACCAGCAGCCCGGACAGGCGGCCCTACGAGCAGTACTTC
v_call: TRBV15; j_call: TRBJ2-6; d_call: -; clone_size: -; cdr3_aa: CATSTNYRSGANVLTF; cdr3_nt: TGTGCCACCAGCACCAACTACAGGTCTGGGGCCAACGTCCTGACTTTC
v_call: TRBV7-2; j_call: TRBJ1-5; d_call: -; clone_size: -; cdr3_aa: CASSSYRAGDQPQHF; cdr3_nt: TGTGCCAGCAGCTCGTACAGGGCTGGGGATCAGCCCCAGCATTTT
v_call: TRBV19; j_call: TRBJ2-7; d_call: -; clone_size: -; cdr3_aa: CASSIDRQGTRREYF; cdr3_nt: TGTGCCAGTAGTATAGATCGCCAGGGAACGAGACGCGAGTACTTC
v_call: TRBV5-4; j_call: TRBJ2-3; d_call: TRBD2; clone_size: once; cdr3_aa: CASSQLAYAGDTQYF; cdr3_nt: TGTGCCAGCAGCCAACTAGCGTACGCGGGAGATACGCAGTATTTT
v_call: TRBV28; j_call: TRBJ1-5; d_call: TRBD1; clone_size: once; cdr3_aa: CASRDGTVNQPQHF; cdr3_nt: TGTGCCAGCAGGGATGGGACAGTAAATCAGCCCCAGCATTTT
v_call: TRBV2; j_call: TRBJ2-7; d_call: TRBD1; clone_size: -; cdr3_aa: CASSEARTGGWFLGSYEQYF; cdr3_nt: TGTGCCAGCAGTGAAGCCCGGACAGGGGGTTGGTTTTTAGGGTCCTACGAGCAGTACTTC
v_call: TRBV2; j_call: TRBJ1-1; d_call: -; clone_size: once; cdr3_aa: CASVGAQGTEAFF; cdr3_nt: TGTGCCAGCGTGGGGGCTCAGGGCACTGAAGCTTTCTTT
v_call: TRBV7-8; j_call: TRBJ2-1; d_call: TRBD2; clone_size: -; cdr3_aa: CASSSPTSGRESTYYNEQFF; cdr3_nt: TGTGCCAGCAGCTCCCCGACTAGCGGGAGGGAGTCGACCTACTACAATGAGCAGTTCTTC
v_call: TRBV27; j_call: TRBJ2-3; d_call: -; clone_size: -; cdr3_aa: CASSLGGHPSTDTQYF; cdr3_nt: TGTGCCAGCAGTTTAGGAGGGCACCCTAGCACAGATACGCAGTATTTT
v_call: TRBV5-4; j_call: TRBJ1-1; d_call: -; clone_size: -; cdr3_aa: CASSPEFPNTEAFF; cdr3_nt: TGTGCCAGCAGCCCGGAGTTTCCGAACACTGAAGCTTTCTTT
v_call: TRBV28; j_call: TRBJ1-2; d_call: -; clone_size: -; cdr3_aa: CASSEQAPYGYTF; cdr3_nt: TGTGCCAGCAGTGAACAGGCCCCGTATGGCTACACCTTC
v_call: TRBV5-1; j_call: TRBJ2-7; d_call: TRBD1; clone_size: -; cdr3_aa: CASSAGQGLYEQYF; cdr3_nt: TGCGCCAGCAGCGCCGGACAGGGTTTGTACGAGCAGTACTTC
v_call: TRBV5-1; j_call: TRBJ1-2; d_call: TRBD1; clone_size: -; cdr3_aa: CASSRGQGAGYGYTF; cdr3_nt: TGCGCCAGCAGCCGGGGACAGGGGGCCGGCTATGGCTACACCTTC